These 26 T cell receptor beta chains were all obtained from the same sample, sequenced in a study of blood T cell repertoires in COVID-19. The method was immunoSEQ multiplex PCR; TCRdb's version includes in-frame clones alone and lacks a portion of them. This sample has hundreds of thousands of clones; 87% occur once, and the top ten carry 3%. The source material was PBMCs or T cells enriched from blood (not recorded which). These receptors were obtained from a woman aged 25 to 39 who had recovered from COVID-19.

The chain joins TRBV6-5 to TRBJ2-1, with 7 bases lining up with TRBD2. Germline lookup yields CDR1 MNHEY and CDR2 SVGAGI. The V segment lost 10 bases and the J segment 2 bases; nucleotides outside the gene matches: 5. CDR3 length equals 13 residues. In nucleotides, the CDR3 is TGTGCCACCTCTAGCGGTGCCTACAATGAGCAGTTCTTC. It is translated as CATSSGAYNEQFF.

A note on this clone: The same CDR3 arises from other DNA sequences in this sample as well. The chain links TRBV18 to TRBJ2-2; 9 bases match TRBD1. Germline trimming cut 6 bases from V and 3 bases from J; bases unmatched to any gene: 5. The CDR3 runs 15 residues. Germline V CDR1 and CDR2: KGHSH, LQKENI. The CDR3 bases are TGTGCCAGCTCCCCAAGACAGGGGGACACCGGGGAGCTGTTTTTT. Translated, it gives CASSPRQGDTGELFF.

This clone was detected only a few times. J is TRBJ1-3 and V is TRBV11-2; perhaps TRBD1 as D (6 bases). Between the trimmed V and J ends, which lost 10 bases and 4 bases, there was a span of 23 bases. The germline CDR1 and CDR2 sequences are SGHAT and FQNNGV. CDR3 length equals 16 residues. The CDR3 region is CATLLGIQGTGNTIYF. For the CDR3, the DNA is TGTGCCACCCTCCTGGGCATACAGGGAACGGGAAACACCATATATTTT.

A note on this clone: Distinct nucleotide sequences in the sample also encode this CDR3. The CDR3 bases are TGCGCCAGCAGCGTGGGGCAGGGTGGGACTGAAGCTTTCTTT. This codes for CASSVGQGGTEAFF. This rearrangement joins TRBV5-1 to TRBJ1-1; possible D gene TRBD1, 5 bases. Germline CDR1 and CDR2: SGHRS and YFSETQ. V shed 4 bases and J shed 5 bases, with 15 bases lying between them. This CDR3 contains 14 residues.

The rearrangement links TRBV28 to TRBJ1-5; 8 bases match TRBD1. This CDR3 contains 15 residues. V lost 6 bases and J lost 4; bases outside the gene matches: 8. From germline, CDR1 is MDHEN and CDR2 SYDVKM. CDR3 loop: CASRIQGGANQPQHF. In DNA, the CDR3 is TGTGCCAGCAGGATACAGGGGGGCGCAAATCAGCCCCAGCATTTT. The whole variable domain, remainder taken from reference TRBV28 and TRBJ1-5, is DVKVTQSSRYLVKRTGEKVFLECVQDMDHENMFWYRQDPGLGLRLIYFSYDVKMKEKGDIPEGYSVSREKKERFSLILESASTNQTSMYLCASRIQGGANQPQHFGDGTRLSIL.

A few counts support this clone. The chain has TRBV28 and TRBJ2-7; 7 nucleotides match TRBD2. This CDR3 has 13 residues. Germline assignment: CDR1 MDHEN and CDR2 SYDVKM. Trimming removed 5 bases from V and 2 bases from J; junction bases left unmatched: 3. In nucleotides, the CDR3 is TGTGCCAGCAGTGCCCGGGAGGCCTACGAGCAGTACTTC. This sequence encodes CASSAREAYEQYF.

The chain is built from TRBV3-1 (or the pseudogene TRBV3-2) and TRBJ1-1, with 10 bases lining up with TRBD1. The CDR3 loop spans 15 amino acids. Unmatched junction bases numbered 7, after V lost 3 bases and J lost 6 bases. The germline V gene has CDR1 LGHDT and CDR2 YNNKEL (reference sequence). The CDR3 nucleotides read TGTGCCAGCAGCCAGATGGGACAGGGGAAAGCTGAAGCTTTCTTT. It yields the protein CASSQMGQGKAEAFF.

To note about this clone: The identical CDR3 is also encoded by other nucleotide sequences in the sample. V is TRBV27 and J is TRBJ2-7; 7 bases agree with TRBD1. The junction had 2 bases not matched to a gene; V was cut back by 3 bases and J by 3 bases. The CDR3 is 13 amino acids. Germline loops: CDR1 MNHEY, CDR2 SMNVEV (reference sequence). The CDR3 spells CASSFRDSYEQYF. CDR3 nucleotides: TGTGCCAGCAGTTTCCGGGACAGCTACGAGCAGTACTTC.

J is TRBJ1-1 and V is TRBV10-3; D uncertain. V was trimmed by 7 bases and J by 1 base, leaving 10 bases between them. The CDR3 runs to 13 residues. CDR1 and CDR2 from the germline V gene are ENHRY and SYGVKD. Here the CDR3 reads CAITVARNTEAFF. Here the CDR3 DNA reads TGTGCCATCACCGTGGCCCGGAACACTGAAGCTTTCTTT.

This clone occurred once. The chain links TRBV5-1 to TRBJ1-4, with TRBD1 matching over 7 bases. J lost 7 bases, V lost 4 bases, and 7 bases had no gene match. This CDR3 spans 14 amino acids. Germline V gene data show CDR1 as SGHRS and CDR2 as YFSETQ. This CDR3 reads CASSRGQRGEKLFF. CDR3 nucleotide sequence: TGCGCCAGCAGCCGGGGACAGCGTGGTGAAAAACTGTTTTTT.

This chain uses TRBV28 with TRBJ1-2, with a weak D call TRBD1 (6 bases). Germline values: CDR1 MDHEN, CDR2 SYDVKM. The V and J ends lost 6 bases and 2 bases respectively, with 10 bases between them. CDR3 length: 13 residues. The CDR3 loop is CASRDTGNYGYTF. The CDR3 nucleotides are TGTGCCAGCAGAGATACAGGGAACTATGGCTACACCTTC.

The rearrangement joins TRBV3-1 (or the pseudogene TRBV3-2) to TRBJ2-1; D perhaps matches TRBD2 (6 bases). Germline V CDR1 and CDR2: LGHDT, YNNKEL (reference sequence). The ends were cut back, 2 bases at V and 10 bases at J, with 12 bases in the middle. There are 13 residues in the CDR3. DNA for the CDR3: TGTGCCAGCAGCCAAATGGGGGGTCGGGAGCAGTTCTTC. This sequence encodes CASSQMGGREQFF.

The table lists this clone with a count of one. The CDR3 region is CASSLVPGVNYGYTF. CDR3 DNA sequence: TGCGCCAGCAGCTTGGTTCCGGGGGTCAACTATGGCTACACCTTC. The chain employs TRBV5-1 and TRBJ1-2; D is perhaps TRBD1 (5 bases). V was pared by 0 bases and J by 2 bases, with 11 bases between. The CDR3 sequence is 15 residues long. Looked up from germline, CDR1 is SGHRS and CDR2 is YFSETQ.

The V and J genes are TRBV6-6 and TRBJ2-7, with a possible D match to TRBD1 (6 bases). The CDR3 is 14 residues long. V was cut by 5 bases and J by 3 bases, with 14 bases left in between. Looked up from germline, CDR1 is MNHNY and CDR2 is SVGAGI (reference sequence). CDR3 nucleotides: TGTGCCAGCAGTACGAGACAGGTTAGCTACGAGCAGTACTTC. Translating gives CASSTRQVSYEQYF.

V and J are TRBV27 and TRBJ2-7, with a possible D match to TRBD2 (6 bases). Per germline, CDR1 MNHEY and CDR2 SMNVEV (reference sequence). This CDR3 comprises 16 residues. Between the trimmed V and J ends, which lost 3 bases and 3 bases, there was a span of 18 bases. CDR3 amino acids: CASSFSMALASYEQYF. CDR3 DNA: TGTGCCAGCAGTTTTAGTATGGCCCTAGCGAGCTACGAGCAGTACTTC.

This chain uses TRBV15 with TRBJ1-4, with TRBD1 matching over 9 bases. The CDR3 runs to 15 residues. Germline CDR1 LNHNV, CDR2 YYDKDF (reference sequence). Trimming removed 3 bases from V and 8 bases from J; junction bases left unmatched: 7. DNA of the CDR3: TGTGCCACCAGCAGTAACAGGGGGCCCTGGGAAAAACTGTTTTTT. Translating it yields CATSSNRGPWEKLFF.

This chain links TRBV13 with TRBJ2-1, with 7 bases fitting TRBD1. The CDR3 length is 14 residues. With V trimmed by 8 bases and J by 8 bases, 12 bases remained unmatched. Germline V CDR1 and CDR2: PRHDT, FYEKMQ (reference sequence). The CDR3 is CASSLDGTDHEQFF. The CDR3, as DNA: TGTGCCAGCTCCCTCGACGGGACAGACCATGAGCAGTTCTTC.

This clone has a single count. This chain links TRBV15 with TRBJ1-2; 7 nucleotides line up with TRBD1. J lost 9 bases, V lost 1 base, and 11 bases had no gene match. Germline CDR1 and CDR2: LNHNV and YYDKDF (reference sequence). The CDR3 has 15 amino acids. This chain's CDR3 is CATSRGKTGLIRYTF. CDR3 nucleotide sequence: TGTGCCACCAGCAGAGGAAAGACAGGGCTTATCCGCTACACCTTC.

This sequence joins TRBV5-4 and TRBJ2-7, with TRBD1 as a possible D gene (6 bases). V lost 3 bases and J 0 bases, leaving 10 bases between the germline ends. Germline V gene sequence: CDR1 SGHNT, CDR2 YYREEE (reference sequence). CDR3 length: 14 amino acids. Written as DNA, the CDR3 is TGTGCCAGCAGCTCGGACAGCCGCTCCTACGAGCAGTACTTC. It yields the protein CASSSDSRSYEQYF.

This clone was counted only a few times. CDR3 DNA: TGCGCCAGCAGCAACGCCGGGACAGGTTCCTACAATGAGCAGTTCTTC. Encoded protein: CASSNAGTGSYNEQFF. The chain carries TRBV5-1 and TRBJ2-1; TRBD1 matches 8 bases. The trim removed 4 bases at V and 1 base at J, leaving 7 bases unmatched. The CDR3 loop spans 16 amino acids. Germline V lookup: CDR1 SGHRS, CDR2 YFSETQ.

This clone came up a few times. V gene TRBV10-1 combines with J gene TRBJ1-1, with 8 bases lining up with TRBD1. Per the germline V gene, CDR1 is WNHNN and CDR2 is SYGVQD (reference sequence). The CDR3 has 12 residues. V shed 4 bases and J 8 bases; nucleotides not matched to a gene: 3. The CDR3 nucleotides are TGCGCCAGCAGTGGGGACAGGATCGAAGCTTTCTTT. Translating gives CASSGDRIEAFF.

In this sample, this clone turned up once. The chain couples TRBV7-9 to TRBJ2-2; 11 bases align to TRBD1. Germline CDR1 reads SEHNR; CDR2 reads FQNEAQ (reference sequence). Trimming cost V 7 bases and J 7 bases; bases outside gene matches: 5. This CDR3 has 14 amino acids. DNA of the CDR3: TGTGCCAGCACCGGGACAGGGGGTTTCGGGGAGCTGTTTTTT. Protein product: CASTGTGGFGELFF.

The chain employs TRBV12-3 or TRBV12-4 and TRBJ1-2; D gene uncertain. The CDR3 loop spans 12 amino acids. Trimming shortened V by 6 bases and J by 7 bases, and 12 bases separated the two germline ends. CDR3 amino acids: CASSPGQVGYTF. CDR3 nucleotide sequence: TGTGCCAGCAGCCCAGGCCAGGTTGGCTACACCTTC.

The chain couples TRBV18 to TRBJ1-3; D unclear. The CDR3 runs to 16 residues. The germline V gene encodes CDR1 KGHSH and CDR2 LQKENI. V was shortened by 2 bases and J by 3 bases, with 14 bases between the two germline ends. In nucleotides, the CDR3 is TGTGCCAGCTCACCATCGACTCCCGGTGGTGGAAACACCATATATTTT. Protein product: CASSPSTPGGGNTIYF.

V gene TRBV5-8 combines with J gene TRBJ2-2; TRBD1 might be the D (6 bases). Trimming cost V 2 bases and J 4 bases, with 18 bases left between them. The V gene's germline CDR1 is SGHTS and CDR2 YDEGEE. The CDR3 contains 17 residues. CDR3 coding DNA: TGTGCCAGCAGCTTCGACCAGGGGACGCGGAGCACCGGGGAGCTGTTTTTT. It codes for CASSFDQGTRSTGELFF.

The genes are TRBV3-1 (or the pseudogene TRBV3-2) and TRBJ2-1; 8 nucleotides line up with TRBD2. The CDR3 runs 16 residues. In germline, CDR1 is LGHDT, CDR2 YNNKEL (reference sequence). The J segment lost 4 bases and the V segment lost 0 bases, leaving 5 bases of the junction unmatched. As DNA, the CDR3 is TGTGCCAGCAGCCAAGACCAGCGGGGGTCTTACAATGAGCAGTTCTTC. This codes for CASSQDQRGSYNEQFF.